The source of this T cell receptor (beta chain) is a study of T cells after yellow fever vaccination. The CDR3 extends over 16 amino acids. V lost 6 bases to trimming and J lost 0 bases, with 17 bases between them. Per the germline V gene, CDR1 is SEHNR and CDR2 is FQNEAQ (reference sequence). 5'RACE template switching added a universal primer site and UMIs to TCR cDNA. TCRdb analysed the 5' RACE reads with MiXCR anew, one entry per CDR3 protein. The sample has 300,000 to 350,000 distinct CDR3 sequences, roughly 4.3% seen once; the top ten hold roughly a quarter. Study conclusions and caveats: Clones from primary vaccination mostly reappeared after the booster (about 97% CD4, around 90% CD8).

This clonotype was seen many times. Its antigen remains unknown. The V gene is TRBV7-9, the J gene TRBJ2-5; D is tentatively TRBD1 or TRBD2 (5 bases each). This receptor was obtained from a man younger than 35 who received the YFV17D yellow fever vaccine. The source material was PBMCs, sampled 5 days after the yellow fever booster vaccination. The CDR3 nucleotides read TGTGCCAGCAGTCCCGGGGCTCGGCCCCACCAAGAGACCCAGTACTTC. The encoded protein is CASSPGARPHQETQYF.